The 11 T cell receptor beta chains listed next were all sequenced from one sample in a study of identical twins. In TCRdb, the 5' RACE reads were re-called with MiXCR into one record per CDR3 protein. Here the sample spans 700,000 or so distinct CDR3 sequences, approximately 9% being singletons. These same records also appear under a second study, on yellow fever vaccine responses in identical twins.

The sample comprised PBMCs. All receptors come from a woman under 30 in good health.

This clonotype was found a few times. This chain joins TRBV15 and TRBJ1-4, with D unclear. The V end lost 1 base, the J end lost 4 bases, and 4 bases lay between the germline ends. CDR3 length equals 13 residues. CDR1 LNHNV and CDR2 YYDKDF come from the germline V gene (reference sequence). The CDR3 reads CATSRGLNEKLFF. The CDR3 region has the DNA TGTGCCACCAGCAGAGGTCTTAATGAAAAACTGTTTTTT.

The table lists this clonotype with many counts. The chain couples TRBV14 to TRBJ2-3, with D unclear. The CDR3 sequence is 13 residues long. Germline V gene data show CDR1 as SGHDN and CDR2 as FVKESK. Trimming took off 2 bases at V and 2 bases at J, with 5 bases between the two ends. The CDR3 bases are TGTGCCAGCAGCCAACGGTTCACAGATACGCAGTATTTT. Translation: CASSQRFTDTQYF.

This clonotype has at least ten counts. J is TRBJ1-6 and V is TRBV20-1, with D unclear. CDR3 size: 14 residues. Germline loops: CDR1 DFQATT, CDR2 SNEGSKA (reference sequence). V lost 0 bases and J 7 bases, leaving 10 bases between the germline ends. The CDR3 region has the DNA TGCAGTGCTAGAGATTCGACCAGAAATTCACCCCTCCACTTT. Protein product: CSARDSTRNSPLHF.

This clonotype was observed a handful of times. The CDR3 DNA sequence: TGCGCCAGCAAAGATGTGACAGGCTGGGGAGAGACCCAGTACTTC. It is translated as CASKDVTGWGETQYF. The chain couples TRBV5-1 to TRBJ2-5; tentative D call: TRBD1 (6 bases). Between the trimmed V and J ends, which lost 6 bases and 4 bases, there was a span of 19 bases. From germline, CDR1 is SGHRS and CDR2 YFSETQ. The CDR3 loop spans 15 amino acids.

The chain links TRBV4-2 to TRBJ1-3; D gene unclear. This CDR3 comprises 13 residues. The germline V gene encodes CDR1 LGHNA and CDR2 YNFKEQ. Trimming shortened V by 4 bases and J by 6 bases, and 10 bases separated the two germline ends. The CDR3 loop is CASSPIPLNTIYF. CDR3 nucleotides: TGTGCCAGCAGCCCTATTCCCCTAAACACCATATATTTT.

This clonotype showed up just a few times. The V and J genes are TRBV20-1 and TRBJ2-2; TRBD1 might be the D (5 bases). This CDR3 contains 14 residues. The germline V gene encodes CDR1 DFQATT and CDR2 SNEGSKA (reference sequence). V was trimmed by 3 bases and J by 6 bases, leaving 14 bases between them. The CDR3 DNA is TGCAGTGCTAGTGCAGGGCTCTTAGCCGGGGAGCTGTTTTTT. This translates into CSASAGLLAGELFF.

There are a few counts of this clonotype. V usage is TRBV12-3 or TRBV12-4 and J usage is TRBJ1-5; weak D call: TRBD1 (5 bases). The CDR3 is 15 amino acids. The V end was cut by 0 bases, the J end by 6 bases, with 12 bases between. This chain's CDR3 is CASSLASGGSQPQHF. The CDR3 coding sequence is TGTGCCAGCAGTTTAGCAAGCGGGGGGAGTCAGCCCCAGCATTTT.

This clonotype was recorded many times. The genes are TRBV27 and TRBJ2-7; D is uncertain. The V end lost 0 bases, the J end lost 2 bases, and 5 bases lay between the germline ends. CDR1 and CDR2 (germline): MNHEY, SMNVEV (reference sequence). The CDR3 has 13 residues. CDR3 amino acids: CASSLSSPYEQYF. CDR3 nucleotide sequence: TGTGCCAGCAGTTTATCATCCCCCTACGAGCAGTACTTC.

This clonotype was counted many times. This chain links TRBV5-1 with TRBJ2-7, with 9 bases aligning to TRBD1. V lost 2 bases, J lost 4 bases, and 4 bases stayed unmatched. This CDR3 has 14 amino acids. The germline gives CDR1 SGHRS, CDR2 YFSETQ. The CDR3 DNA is TGCGCCAGCAGCTTACAGGGGGCGCTTTACGAGCAGTACTTC. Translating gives CASSLQGALYEQYF.

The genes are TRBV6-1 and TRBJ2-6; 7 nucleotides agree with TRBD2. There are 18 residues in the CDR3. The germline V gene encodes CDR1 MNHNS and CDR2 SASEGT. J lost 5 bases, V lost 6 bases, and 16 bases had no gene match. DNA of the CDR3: TGTGCCAGCAGGAGTGGGGGGGACGTTTCAAACTGGGCCAACGTCCTGACTTTC. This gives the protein CASRSGGDVSNWANVLTF.

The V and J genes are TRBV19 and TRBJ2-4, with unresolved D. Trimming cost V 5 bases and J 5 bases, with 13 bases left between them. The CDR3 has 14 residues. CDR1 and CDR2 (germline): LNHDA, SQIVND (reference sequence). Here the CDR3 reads CASSPPPGQNIQYF. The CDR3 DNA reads TGTGCCAGTAGTCCCCCACCCGGACAAAACATTCAGTACTTC.